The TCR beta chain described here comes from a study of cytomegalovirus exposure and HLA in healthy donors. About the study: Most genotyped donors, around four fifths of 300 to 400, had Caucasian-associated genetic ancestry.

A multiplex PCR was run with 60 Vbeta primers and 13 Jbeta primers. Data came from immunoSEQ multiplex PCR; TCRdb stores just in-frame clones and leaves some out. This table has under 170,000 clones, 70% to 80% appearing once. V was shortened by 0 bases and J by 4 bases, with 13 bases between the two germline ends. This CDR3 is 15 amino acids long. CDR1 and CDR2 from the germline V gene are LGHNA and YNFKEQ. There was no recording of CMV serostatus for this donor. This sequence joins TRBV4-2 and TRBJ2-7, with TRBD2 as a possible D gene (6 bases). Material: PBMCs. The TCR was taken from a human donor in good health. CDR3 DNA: TGTGCCAGCAGCCAAGATCTAAGGGGACTGTACGAGCAGTACTTC. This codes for CASSQDLRGLYEQYF.